The present TCR beta chain was sequenced within a study of T cell changes during pregnancy in multiple sclerosis. The method was immunoSEQ multiplex PCR; TCRdb's version includes in-frame clones alone and lacks a portion of them. The data contain 39,000 or so clones, 80% to 95% of them singletons. J was trimmed by 8 bases and V by 2 bases; bases with no gene match: 10. CDR1 and CDR2 from the germline V gene are KGHSH and LQKENI. This CDR3 is built from 15 residues. Sequencing used CD4+ T cells from peripheral blood mononuclear cells, obtained after pregnancy. The TCR was taken from a female donor in good health, enrolled as a control in a pregnancy study. The chain uses TRBV18 and TRBJ1-2, with 8 nucleotides matching TRBD1. The CDR3, as DNA: TGTGCCAGCTCACCAACGACAGGGGCCGTTGAGGGCTACACCTTC. Protein product: CASSPTTGAVEGYTF. The full variable domain, completed using reference TRBV18 and TRBJ1-2, is NAGVMQNPRHLVRRRGQEARLRCSPMKGHSHVYWYRQLPEEGLKFMVYLQKENIIDESGMPKERFSAEFPKEGPSILRIQQVVRGDSAAYFCASSPTTGAVEGYTFGSGTRLTVV.